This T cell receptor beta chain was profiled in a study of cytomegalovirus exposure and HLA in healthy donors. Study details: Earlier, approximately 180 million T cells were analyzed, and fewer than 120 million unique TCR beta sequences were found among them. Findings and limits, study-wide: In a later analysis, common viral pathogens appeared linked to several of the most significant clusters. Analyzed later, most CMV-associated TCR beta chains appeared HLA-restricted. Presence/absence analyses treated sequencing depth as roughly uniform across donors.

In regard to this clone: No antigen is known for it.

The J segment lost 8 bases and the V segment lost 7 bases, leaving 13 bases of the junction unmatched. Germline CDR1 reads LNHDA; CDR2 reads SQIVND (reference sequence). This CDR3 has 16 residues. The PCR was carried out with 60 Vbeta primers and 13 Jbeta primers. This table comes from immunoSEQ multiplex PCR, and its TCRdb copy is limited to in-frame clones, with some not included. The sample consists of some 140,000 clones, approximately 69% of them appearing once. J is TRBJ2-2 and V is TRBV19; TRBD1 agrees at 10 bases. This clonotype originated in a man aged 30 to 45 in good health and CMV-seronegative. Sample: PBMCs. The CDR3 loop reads CASIMRTGGREGELFF. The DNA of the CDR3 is TGTGCCAGTATCATGAGGACAGGGGGAAGAGAGGGGGAGCTGTTTTTT.